These T cell receptor beta chains were read from a single sample in a study of cytomegalovirus exposure and HLA in healthy donors. Libraries were prepared by immunoSEQ multiplex PCR; TCRdb keeps only in-frame clonotypes and omits some of them. The sample lists around 260,000 clones; 75% to 85% were seen once. Sequencing used PBMCs. These TCRs come from a girl aged 2 to 9 in good health and CMV-seronegative. The CDR3 runs from the conserved cysteine through the conserved F or W. Fields, in order: V gene, J gene, D gene, clone size, CDR3 protein, CDR3 DNA. A D gene is named only where the DNA matches it firmly. Clone size is shown for a subset of rows, as once, few, many or a class of expanded clone.

V gene: TRBV6-5
J gene: TRBJ2-1
D gene: TRBD2
clone size: .
CDR3 protein: CASSHLAGGYNEQFF
CDR3 DNA: TGTGCCAGCAGTCACCTAGCGGGGGGCTACAATGAGCAGTTCTTC

V gene: TRBV7-2
J gene: TRBJ2-7
D gene: TRBD2
clone size: .
CDR3 protein: CASSFEASGGLSSYEQYF
CDR3 DNA: TGTGCCAGCAGCTTTGAGGCTAGCGGGGGCCTTAGCTCCTACGAGCAGTACTTC

V gene: TRBV10-3
J gene: TRBJ2-2
D gene: TRBD1
clone size: .
CDR3 protein: CAIGGQSLNTGELFF
CDR3 DNA: TGTGCCATCGGGGGACAGAGCCTGAACACCGGGGAGCTGTTTTTT

V gene: TRBV6-5
J gene: TRBJ1-2
D gene: TRBD1
clone size: .
CDR3 protein: CASSYADRVGGYTF
CDR3 DNA: TGTGCCAGCAGTTACGCAGACAGGGTCGGGGGCTACACCTTC

V gene: TRBV11-2
J gene: TRBJ2-5
D gene: TRBD2
clone size: .
CDR3 protein: CASSWGGETQYF
CDR3 DNA: TGTGCCAGCAGCTGGGGGGGGGAGACCCAGTACTTC

V gene: TRBV5-4
J gene: TRBJ2-7
D gene: .
clone size: .
CDR3 protein: CASFPGSYEQYF
CDR3 DNA: TGTGCCAGCTTCCCGGGTTCCTACGAGCAGTACTTC

V gene: TRBV7-6
J gene: TRBJ2-3
D gene: TRBD2
clone size: .
CDR3 protein: CASSSRLADTQYF
CDR3 DNA: TGTGCCAGCAGCTCCCGACTAGCGGATACGCAGTATTTT

V gene: TRBV10-3
J gene: TRBJ2-7
D gene: TRBD2
clone size: .
CDR3 protein: CAISDFSSGASYEQYF
CDR3 DNA: TGTGCCATCAGTGATTTCTCTAGCGGGGCCTCCTACGAGCAGTACTTC

V gene: TRBV7-9
J gene: TRBJ1-5
D gene: .
clone size: .
CDR3 protein: CASSFGSGSQPQHF
CDR3 DNA: TGTGCCAGCAGCTTCGGGTCTGGCAGTCAGCCCCAGCATTTT

V gene: TRBV5-4
J gene: TRBJ1-1
D gene: TRBD1
clone size: .
CDR3 protein: CASSPGQGVTNTEAFF
CDR3 DNA: TGTGCCAGCAGCCCGGGACAGGGGGTAACGAACACTGAAGCTTTCTTT

V gene: TRBV2
J gene: TRBJ2-3
D gene: TRBD2
clone size: .
CDR3 protein: CASSATSGGSHTQYF
CDR3 DNA: TGTGCCAGCAGTGCGACTAGCGGGGGATCTCATACGCAGTATTTT

V gene: TRBV4-1
J gene: TRBJ2-1
D gene: .
clone size: .
CDR3 protein: CASSQGPGSGEQFF
CDR3 DNA: TGCGCCAGCAGCCAAGGCCCGGGGTCGGGGGAGCAGTTCTTC

V gene: TRBV28
J gene: TRBJ1-2
D gene: .
clone size: .
CDR3 protein: CASIPGAPLNYGYTF
CDR3 DNA: TGTGCCAGCATCCCAGGGGCTCCCCTAAACTATGGCTACACCTTC

V gene: TRBV6-1
J gene: TRBJ2-3
D gene: .
clone size: .
CDR3 protein: CASSEAGVIGDTQYF
CDR3 DNA: TGTGCCAGCAGTGAAGCCGGGGTGATAGGAGATACGCAGTATTTT

V gene: TRBV4-1
J gene: TRBJ1-1
D gene: .
clone size: .
CDR3 protein: CASSQGGPGFINTEAFF
CDR3 DNA: TGCGCCAGCAGCCAAGGGGGCCCAGGGTTTATCAACACTGAAGCTTTCTTT

V gene: TRBV9
J gene: TRBJ1-2
D gene: .
clone size: .
CDR3 protein: CASRQVAVYGYTF
CDR3 DNA: TGTGCCAGCAGACAGGTGGCCGTCTATGGCTACACCTTC

V gene: TRBV4-2
J gene: TRBJ2-5
D gene: .
clone size: .
CDR3 protein: CASSPGETQYF
CDR3 DNA: TGTGCCAGCAGCCCCGGGGAGACCCAGTACTTC

V gene: TRBV9
J gene: TRBJ2-7
D gene: .
clone size: .
CDR3 protein: CASSLDPRAHEQYF
CDR3 DNA: TGTGCCAGCAGCCTAGATCCCAGGGCACACGAGCAGTACTTC

V gene: TRBV7-9
J gene: TRBJ2-3
D gene: TRBD2
clone size: .
CDR3 protein: CASSSPKLAGGRVDTQYF
CDR3 DNA: TGTGCCAGCAGCTCCCCCAAGCTAGCGGGGGGCCGGGTAGATACGCAGTATTTT

V gene: TRBV25-1
J gene: TRBJ2-3
D gene: .
clone size: .
CDR3 protein: CASSASGEGWGDTQYF
CDR3 DNA: TGTGCCAGCAGTGCCTCAGGGGAGGGGTGGGGAGATACGCAGTATTTT

V gene: TRBV27
J gene: TRBJ2-5
D gene: .
clone size: few
CDR3 protein: CASSLSGRLETQYF
CDR3 DNA: TGTGCCAGCAGTTTATCAGGCAGGTTGGAGACCCAGTACTTC

V gene: TRBV29-1
J gene: TRBJ2-7
D gene: TRBD1
clone size: .
CDR3 protein: CSVEIGDRDTSYEQYF
CDR3 DNA: TGCAGCGTTGAAATAGGGGACAGGGATACGTCCTACGAGCAGTACTTC

V gene: TRBV25-1
J gene: TRBJ1-2
D gene: .
clone size: few
CDR3 protein: CASSDNTNYGYTF
CDR3 DNA: TGTGCCAGCAGTGATAACACTAACTATGGCTACACCTTC

V gene: TRBV5-1
J gene: TRBJ1-3
D gene: .
clone size: .
CDR3 protein: CASSPGQSGNTIYF
CDR3 DNA: TGCGCCAGCTCTCCCGGACAGTCAGGAAACACCATATATTTT

V gene: TRBV2
J gene: TRBJ1-2
D gene: .
clone size: .
CDR3 protein: CASSESRYYGYTF
CDR3 DNA: TGTGCCAGCAGTGAATCCAGGTATTATGGCTACACCTTC

V gene: TRBV2
J gene: TRBJ1-1
D gene: .
clone size: .
CDR3 protein: CASSVAMNTEAFF
CDR3 DNA: TGTGCCAGCAGTGTGGCAATGAACACTGAAGCTTTCTTT

V gene: TRBV5-1
J gene: TRBJ1-2
D gene: .
clone size: .
CDR3 protein: CASSLQGAVKPYGYTF
CDR3 DNA: TGCGCCAGCAGCTTGCAGGGTGCCGTCAAACCTTATGGCTACACCTTC

V gene: TRBV6-5
J gene: TRBJ1-1
D gene: .
clone size: .
CDR3 protein: CASSYSAGAMNTEAFF
CDR3 DNA: TGTGCCAGCAGTTATTCGGCAGGGGCAATGAACACTGAAGCTTTCTTT

V gene: TRBV28
J gene: TRBJ1-5
D gene: .
clone size: .
CDR3 protein: CASSFGALSNQPQHF
CDR3 DNA: TGTGCCAGCAGTTTCGGTGCCCTTAGCAATCAGCCCCAGCATTTT

V gene: TRBV28
J gene: TRBJ2-7
D gene: .
clone size: .
CDR3 protein: CASRRGGYYEQYF
CDR3 DNA: TGTGCCAGCAGACGCGGTGGGTACTACGAGCAGTACTTC

V gene: TRBV27
J gene: TRBJ1-1
D gene: TRBD1
clone size: .
CDR3 protein: CASSLTGGVNTEAFF
CDR3 DNA: TGTGCCAGCAGTTTGACAGGGGGAGTGAACACTGAAGCTTTCTTT

V gene: TRBV30
J gene: TRBJ2-1
D gene: TRBD2
clone size: few
CDR3 protein: CAWGGSSYNEQFF
CDR3 DNA: TGTGCCTGGGGCGGGAGCTCCTACAATGAGCAGTTCTTC